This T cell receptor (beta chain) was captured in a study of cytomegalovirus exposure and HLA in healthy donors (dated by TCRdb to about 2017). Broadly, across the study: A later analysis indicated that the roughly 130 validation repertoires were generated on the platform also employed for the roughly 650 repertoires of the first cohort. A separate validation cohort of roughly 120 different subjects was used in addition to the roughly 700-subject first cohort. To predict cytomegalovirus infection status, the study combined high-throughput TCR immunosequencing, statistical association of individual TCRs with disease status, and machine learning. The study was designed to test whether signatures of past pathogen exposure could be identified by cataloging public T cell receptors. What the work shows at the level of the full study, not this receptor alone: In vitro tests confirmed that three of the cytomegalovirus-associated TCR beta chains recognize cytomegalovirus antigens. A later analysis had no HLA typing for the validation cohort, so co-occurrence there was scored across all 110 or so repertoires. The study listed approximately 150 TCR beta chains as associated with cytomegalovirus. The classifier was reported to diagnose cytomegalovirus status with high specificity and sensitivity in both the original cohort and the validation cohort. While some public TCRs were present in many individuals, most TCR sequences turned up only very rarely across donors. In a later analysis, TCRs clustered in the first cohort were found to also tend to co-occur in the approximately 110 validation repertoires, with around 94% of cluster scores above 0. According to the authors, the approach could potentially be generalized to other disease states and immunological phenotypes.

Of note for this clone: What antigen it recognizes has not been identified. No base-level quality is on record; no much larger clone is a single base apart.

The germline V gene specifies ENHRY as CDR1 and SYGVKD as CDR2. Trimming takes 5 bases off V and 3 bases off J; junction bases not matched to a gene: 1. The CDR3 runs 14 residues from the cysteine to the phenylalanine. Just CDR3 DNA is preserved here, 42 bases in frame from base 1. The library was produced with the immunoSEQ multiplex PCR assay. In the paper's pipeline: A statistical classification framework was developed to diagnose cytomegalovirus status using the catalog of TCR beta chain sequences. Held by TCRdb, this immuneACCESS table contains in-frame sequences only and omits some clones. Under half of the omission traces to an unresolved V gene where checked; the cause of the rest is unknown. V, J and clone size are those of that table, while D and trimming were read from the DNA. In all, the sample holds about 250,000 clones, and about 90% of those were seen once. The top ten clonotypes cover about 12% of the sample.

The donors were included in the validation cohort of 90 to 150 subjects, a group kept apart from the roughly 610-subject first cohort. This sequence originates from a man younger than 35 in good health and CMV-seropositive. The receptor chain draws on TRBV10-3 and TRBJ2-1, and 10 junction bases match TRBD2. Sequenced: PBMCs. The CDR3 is CAISPSGSYNEQFF. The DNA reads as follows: TGTGCCATCAGTCCTAGCGGGAGCTACAATGAGCAGTTCTTC.